This T cell receptor (beta chain) was obtained from a study of blood T cell repertoires in COVID-19. Study-level information: Italy, Spain and the United States were the sources of the convalescent and acute COVID-19 samples. T cells, B-cell-depleted T cells, or PBMCs provided the cDNA or gDNA that served as material.

Trimming cost V 5 bases and J 4 bases, with 12 bases left between them. Germline V gene sequence: CDR1 MDHEN, CDR2 SYDVKM. This CDR3 region has 14 residues. Methods used by the authors: It was from reference gene primer amplification that nucleated cell counts were estimated. Libraries were prepared by immunoSEQ multiplex PCR; TCRdb keeps only in-frame clonotypes and omits some of them. Clone size and the V and J calls come from that table; the DNA yielded D and trimming. The table includes 250,000 to 350,000 clones, 75% to 90% detected once. This clone has only one observation. This chain joins TRBV28 and TRBJ1-5; D might be TRBD1 (6 bases). The receptor was derived from an older woman with acute or convalescent COVID-19. The source material was peripheral blood. Here the CDR3 DNA reads TGTGCCAGCAGTCCCACAGGGCGTAATCAGCCCCAGCATTTT. Its translation: CASSPTGRNQPQHF.